This entry lists 14 T cell receptor beta chains sequenced from one sample in a study of blood T cells in healthy people across ages. Next came a second PCR, run for about 6 to 11 cycles, which used a sample-barcoded 5' primer along with a J-beta primer mix. TCRdb itself ran the 5' RACE reads through MiXCR, one entry per CDR3 protein. The profile shows about a million distinct CDR3 sequences, around 49% of them singletons. Specimen: blood. These receptors came from a man aged 25 to 40 in good health.

This clonotype has only a few counts. The chain combines TRBV7-8 with TRBJ2-3, with D perhaps given as TRBD1 or TRBD2 (5 bases each). Trimming cost V 3 bases and J 3 bases, with 13 bases left between them. The CDR3 contains 15 residues. Germline CDR1 reads SGHVS; CDR2 reads FQNEAQ. The chain's CDR3 is CASSLWAGRTDTQYF. The CDR3 bases are TGTGCCAGCAGCTTGTGGGCAGGGAGAACAGATACGCAGTATTTT.

The chain uses TRBV6-1 and TRBJ2-4, with a tentative D call TRBD1 (6 bases). Trimming cost V 3 bases and J 3 bases, with 12 bases left between them. In germline, CDR1 is MNHNS, CDR2 SASEGT. CDR3 length: 15 amino acids. CDR3 coding DNA: TGTGCCAGCAGTGACCTGGGGGCAGTCAAAAACATTCAGTACTTC. This gives the protein CASSDLGAVKNIQYF.

The genes are TRBV6-2 or TRBV6-3 and TRBJ1-6; D call uncertain. V was trimmed by 6 bases and J by 7 bases, leaving 13 bases between them. The germline V gene has CDR1 MNHEY and CDR2 SVGEGT. This CDR3 region has 14 residues. The DNA of the CDR3 is TGTGCCAGCAGAACCGCGCCGAGCAATTCACCCCTCCACTTT. As protein: CASRTAPSNSPLHF.

The chain is built from TRBV2 and TRBJ2-3, with D possibly TRBD2 on 6 matching bases. V was cut by 6 bases and J by 2 bases, with 12 bases left in between. The CDR3 consists of 14 residues. In germline, CDR1 is SNHLY, CDR2 FYNNEI. CDR3 DNA: TGTGCCAGCAGGGGGGGTGGGACCACAGATACGCAGTATTTT. It translates to CASRGGGTTDTQYF.

The chain links TRBV5-1 to TRBJ2-3, with D perhaps matching TRBD2 (6 bases). Germline CDR1 SGHRS, CDR2 YFSETQ. The CDR3 spans 18 residues. V dropped 3 bases and J dropped 0 bases, with 20 bases sitting between them. CDR3 DNA sequence: TGCGCCAGCAGCTCCCGTTCACCTAGCGTCTCGAGCACAGATACGCAGTATTTT. Translated, it gives CASSSRSPSVSSTDTQYF.

This clonotype appeared a few times. The chain links TRBV27 to TRBJ2-5, with a weak D call TRBD2 (6 bases). V dropped 1 base and J dropped 4 bases, with 16 bases sitting between them. The CDR3 contains 16 residues. Per germline, CDR1 MNHEY and CDR2 SMNVEV (reference sequence). The CDR3 here is CASSLWAGSRGETQYF. Written as DNA, the CDR3 is TGTGCCAGCAGTTTATGGGCAGGGTCGCGGGGAGAGACCCAGTACTTC.

As to this clonotype: A clone one base away is much larger, so this may be a read error. The rearrangement uses TRBV28 and TRBJ2-7, with a weak D call TRBD1 (5 bases). Germline CDR1 is MDHEN and CDR2 is SYDVKM. The CDR3 covers 12 residues. CDR3 region: CVTRAWSDEQYF. The CDR3 DNA reads TGTGTCACCAGGGCTTGGTCCGACGAGCAGTACTTC. Full variable domain (outside the CDR3, taken from reference TRBV28 and TRBJ2-7): DVKVTQSSRYLVKRTGEKVFLECVQDMDHENMFWYRQDPGLGLRLIYFSYDVKMKEKGDIPEGYSVSREKKERFSLILESASTNQTSMYLCVTRAWSDEQYFGPGTRLTVT.

The V call is TRBV6-1, the J call TRBJ1-5; D is perhaps TRBD1 (5 bases). Germline values: CDR1 MNHNS, CDR2 SASEGT. The CDR3 contains 15 residues. The ends were cut back, 6 bases at V and 5 bases at J, with 17 bases in the middle. The CDR3 DNA reads as TGTGCCAGCAGCCTTTGGGGGGTTCCGGATCAGCCCCAGCATTTT. Translated: CASSLWGVPDQPQHF.

The chain is built from TRBV12-3 or TRBV12-4 and TRBJ2-7; 8 bases align to TRBD1. V gave up 7 bases and J gave up 2 bases; unmatched junction bases: 7. The CDR3 contains 14 residues. CDR3 region: CASTEADRAYEQYF. Written as DNA, the CDR3 is TGTGCCAGCACTGAGGCGGACAGGGCCTACGAGCAGTACTTC.

The V call is TRBV4-3, the J call TRBJ2-1; D is uncertain. CDR1 is LGHNA and CDR2 is YSLEER in the germline V gene. V lost 4 bases and J 6 bases, leaving 10 bases between the germline ends. The CDR3 runs 13 residues. The CDR3 region is CASSLGPTNEQFF. CDR3 DNA sequence: TGCGCCAGCAGCCTCGGGCCTACCAATGAGCAGTTCTTC.

The chain carries TRBV7-3 and TRBJ2-1, with 12 bases aligning to TRBD2. V shed 5 bases, J shed 2 bases, and the junction held 10 bases outside the gene matches. There are 18 residues in the CDR3. Looked up from germline, CDR1 is SGHTA and CDR2 is FQGTGA. DNA of the CDR3: TGTGCCAGCAGCCGTGTCGCTAGCGGGGGGGCCCCCTACAATGAGCAGTTCTTC. This codes for CASSRVASGGAPYNEQFF.

This clonotype was seen ten or more times. The chain uses TRBV12-3 or TRBV12-4 and TRBJ2-1; no clear D. V lost 2 bases, J lost 1 base, and 6 bases lay in between. CDR3 length: 14 amino acids. For the CDR3, the DNA is TGTGCCAGCAGTTTAAGAAATTCCTACAATGAGCAGTTCTTC. This codes for CASSLRNSYNEQFF.

J is TRBJ2-4 and V is TRBV29-1; D unresolved. The J call is uncertain, as TRBJ2-7 better fits the DNA end. CDR1 is SQVTM, CDR2 ANQGSEA, per germline. CDR3 size: 11 residues. CDR3 sequence (DNA): TGCAGCGTTCAAGGTGCTGGCGAGCAGTACTTC. Translating it yields CSVQGAGEQYF.

V and J are TRBV5-1 and TRBJ2-1; TRBD2 aligns across 13 bases. The CDR3 has 17 residues. Germline trimming cut 2 bases from V and 3 bases from J; bases unmatched to any gene: 5. Germline CDR1 SGHRS, CDR2 YFSETQ. The CDR3 is CASSFGLAGEVYNEQFF. CDR3 bases: TGCGCCAGCAGCTTCGGACTAGCGGGGGAGGTCTACAATGAGCAGTTCTTC.